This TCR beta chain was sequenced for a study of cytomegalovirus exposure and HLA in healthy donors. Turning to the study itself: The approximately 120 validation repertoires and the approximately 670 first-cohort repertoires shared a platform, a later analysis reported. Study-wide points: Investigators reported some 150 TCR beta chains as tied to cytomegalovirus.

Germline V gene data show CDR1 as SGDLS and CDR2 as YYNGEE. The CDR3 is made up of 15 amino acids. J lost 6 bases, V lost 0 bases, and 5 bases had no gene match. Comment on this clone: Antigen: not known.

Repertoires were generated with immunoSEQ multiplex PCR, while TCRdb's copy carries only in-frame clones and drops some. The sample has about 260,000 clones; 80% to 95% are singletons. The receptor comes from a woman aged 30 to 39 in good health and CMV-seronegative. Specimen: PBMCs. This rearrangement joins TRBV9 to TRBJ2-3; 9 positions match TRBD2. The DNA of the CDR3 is TGTGCCAGCAGCGTAGGATTAGCGGGAGCCGATACGCAGTATTTT. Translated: CASSVGLAGADTQYF.